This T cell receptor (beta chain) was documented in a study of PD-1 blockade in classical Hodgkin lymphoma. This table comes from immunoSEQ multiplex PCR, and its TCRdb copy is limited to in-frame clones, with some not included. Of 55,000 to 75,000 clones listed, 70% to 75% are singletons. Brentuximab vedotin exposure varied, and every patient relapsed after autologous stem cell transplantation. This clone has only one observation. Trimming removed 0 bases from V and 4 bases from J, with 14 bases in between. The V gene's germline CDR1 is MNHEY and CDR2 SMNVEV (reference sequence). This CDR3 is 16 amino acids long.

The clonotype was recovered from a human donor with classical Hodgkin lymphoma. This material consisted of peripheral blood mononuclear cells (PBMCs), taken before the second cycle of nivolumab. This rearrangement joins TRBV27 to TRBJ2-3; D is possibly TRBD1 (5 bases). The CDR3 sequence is CASSLSSGRVADTQYF. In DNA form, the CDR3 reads TGTGCCAGCAGTTTATCGAGTGGCAGGGTCGCAGATACGCAGTATTTT.